The 9 T cell receptor beta chains reported below all come from one sample, sequenced in a study of blood T cell repertoires in COVID-19. TCRdb's table, derived via immunoSEQ multiplex PCR, lists solely in-frame clones and lacks some. The data show roughly 320,000 clones, with roughly 90% seen just once and around 4.2% held by the top ten. Material for sequencing was PBMCs or T cells enriched from blood (not recorded which). The receptors derive from a woman in her 30s who had been exposed to COVID-19.

This clone was detected a few times. The chain combines TRBV4-3 with TRBJ2-3, with 7 bases lining up with TRBD1. CDR1 and CDR2 from the germline V gene are LGHNA and YSLEER. V dropped 2 bases and J dropped 5; count of bases not matched to a gene: 4. The CDR3 sequence is 14 residues long. CDR3 in DNA: TGCGCCAGCAGCCAAACAGGGGAAGAAGATACGCAGTATTTT. This translates into CASSQTGEEDTQYF.

J is TRBJ1-1 and V is TRBV27; 10 nucleotides agree with TRBD1. Per the germline V gene, CDR1 is MNHEY and CDR2 is SMNVEV (reference sequence). The junction had 5 bases not matched to a gene; V was cut back by 4 bases and J by 0 bases. The CDR3 extends over 16 amino acids. DNA for the CDR3: TGTGCCAGCAGTTCGCTAGGACAGGGGGTGAACACTGAAGCTTTCTTT. Translating it yields CASSSLGQGVNTEAFF.

The CDR3 nucleotides read TGTGCCAATAGCGGGAGCACAGATACGCAGTATTTT. Translation: CANSGSTDTQYF. The chain combines TRBV19 with TRBJ2-3, with 7 bases aligning to TRBD2. The germline V gene encodes CDR1 LNHDA and CDR2 SQIVND (reference sequence). V was pared by 10 bases and J by 0 bases, with 1 base of the junction left unmatched. CDR3 length: 12 residues.

The chain combines TRBV6-5 with TRBJ2-5; TRBD2 matches at 8 bases. CDR3 length equals 15 residues. The trim removed 5 bases at V and 5 bases at J, leaving 10 bases unmatched. CDR1 and CDR2 (germline): MNHEY, SVGAGI. The CDR3 nucleotides are TGTGCCAGCAGTACCGGGACTAGGGTCTGGGAGACCCAGTACTTC. Residues: CASSTGTRVWETQYF.

The chain has TRBV10-3 and TRBJ2-3; perhaps TRBD1 as D (5 bases). Trimming took off 3 bases at V and 1 base at J, with 17 bases between the two ends. The CDR3 loop spans 17 amino acids. Germline CDR1 and CDR2: ENHRY and SYGVKD. CDR3 in DNA: TGTGCCATCAGTGACCCGACAAGGGGTATTGGCACAGATACGCAGTATTTT. Translating gives CAISDPTRGIGTDTQYF.

The DNA for the CDR3 is TGTGCCAGCAGGGGGACAGGGTCCAATTCACCCCTCCACTTT. This sequence encodes CASRGTGSNSPLHF. The chain has TRBV6-5 and TRBJ1-6; TRBD1 aligns across 9 bases. V shed 6 bases and J 7 bases; nucleotides not matched to a gene: 4. The CDR3 loop spans 14 amino acids. Germline CDR1 is MNHEY and CDR2 is SVGAGI.

The chain couples TRBV2 to TRBJ2-5; 12 positions match TRBD2. Germline V gives CDR1 SNHLY, CDR2 FYNNEI. V shed 6 bases, J shed 1 base, and the junction held 9 bases outside the gene matches. This CDR3 spans 17 amino acids. The CDR3 loop reads CASSVGTSGRIQETQYF. CDR3 nucleotide sequence: TGTGCCAGCAGCGTGGGGACTAGCGGGCGAATCCAAGAGACCCAGTACTTC.

V is TRBV5-6 and J is TRBJ2-5; TRBD1 aligns across 10 bases. CDR3 length: 14 residues. With V trimmed by 4 bases and J by 4 bases, 4 bases remained unmatched. Per the germline V gene, CDR1 is SGHDT and CDR2 is YYEEEE. DNA of the CDR3: TGTGCCAGCAGCACTGGACAGGGGGGAGAGACCCAGTACTTC. It yields the protein CASSTGQGGETQYF.

The J gene is TRBJ1-1, the V gene TRBV5-1, with 7 bases fitting TRBD1. The CDR3 sequence is 17 residues long. The V gene end was trimmed by 4 bases and the J gene end by 0 bases; junction bases not matched to a gene: 12. From germline, CDR1 is SGHRS and CDR2 YFSETQ. The CDR3 loop reads CASSGRQGPLLNTEAFF. The CDR3 DNA is TGCGCCAGCAGCGGGAGACAGGGTCCCCTATTGAACACTGAAGCTTTCTTT.